The rows below give T cell receptor beta chains drawn from one sample of a study of blood T cell repertoires in COVID-19. Assay used: immunoSEQ multiplex PCR; TCRdb lists only in-frame clones, some missing. The profile shows some 200,000 clones, approximately 86% of them singletons. Sequenced sample: peripheral blood. These receptors all come from a woman at least 80 years old in a cohort sampled during active or convalescent COVID-19. Each CDR3 is given with its conserved first and last residue. A D gene is named only where the DNA matches it firmly. Clone size is shown for a subset of rows, as once, few, many or a class of expanded clone.

d_call: .
j_call: TRBJ1-1
clone_size: .
v_call: TRBV9
cdr3_aa: CASSVESGSTEAFF
cdr3_nt: TGTGCCAGCAGCGTAGAATCAGGCAGCACTGAAGCTTTCTTT

d_call: TRBD1
j_call: TRBJ1-5
clone_size: .
v_call: TRBV18
cdr3_aa: CASSPGQGHSGNQPQHF
cdr3_nt: TGTGCCAGCTCACCAGGACAGGGGCACTCCGGCAATCAGCCCCAGCATTTT

d_call: .
j_call: TRBJ1-1
clone_size: .
v_call: TRBV14
cdr3_aa: CASSQVGANTEAFF
cdr3_nt: TGTGCCAGCAGCCAAGTAGGGGCGAACACTGAAGCTTTCTTT

d_call: TRBD1
j_call: TRBJ1-2
clone_size: .
v_call: TRBV5-1
cdr3_aa: CASSLVGGGENGYGYTF
cdr3_nt: TGCGCCAGCAGCTTGGTTGGAGGGGGCGAAAATGGCTATGGCTACACCTTC

d_call: TRBD1
j_call: TRBJ1-6
clone_size: once
v_call: TRBV7-6
cdr3_aa: CASSLRQGLYSPLHF
cdr3_nt: TGTGCCAGCAGCTTAAGACAGGGGTTGTATTCACCCCTCCACTTT

d_call: TRBD1
j_call: TRBJ1-2
clone_size: once
v_call: TRBV20-1
cdr3_aa: CSAIQGMGYTF
cdr3_nt: TGCAGTGCTATACAGGGGATGGGCTACACCTTC

d_call: .
j_call: TRBJ2-3
clone_size: .
v_call: TRBV11-3
cdr3_aa: CASSFTGGSSTDTQYF
cdr3_nt: TGTGCCAGCAGCTTTACGGGCGGGTCTAGCACAGATACGCAGTATTTT

d_call: TRBD1
j_call: TRBJ1-2
clone_size: .
v_call: TRBV11-2
cdr3_aa: CASSSPTGEHGYTF
cdr3_nt: TGTGCCAGCAGCTCCCCGACAGGGGAGCATGGCTACACCTTC

d_call: TRBD1
j_call: TRBJ2-1
clone_size: once
v_call: TRBV10-1
cdr3_aa: CASRGTGASEQFF
cdr3_nt: TGCGCCAGCAGGGGGACAGGGGCCAGTGAGCAGTTCTTC

d_call: .
j_call: TRBJ1-1
clone_size: .
v_call: TRBV11-2
cdr3_aa: CASSLAGVRENTEAFF
cdr3_nt: TGTGCCAGCAGCTTAGCTGGGGTGAGGGAGAACACTGAAGCTTTCTTT

d_call: .
j_call: TRBJ2-1
clone_size: .
v_call: TRBV19
cdr3_aa: CASTPGGQGGNEQFF
cdr3_nt: TGTGCCAGTACCCCCGGTGGGCAGGGGGGCAATGAGCAGTTCTTC

d_call: .
j_call: TRBJ2-1
clone_size: .
v_call: TRBV5-6
cdr3_aa: CASRQLIYNEQFF
cdr3_nt: TGTGCCAGCAGACAGCTGATCTACAATGAGCAGTTCTTC

d_call: .
j_call: TRBJ1-6
clone_size: .
v_call: TRBV3-1/TRBV3-2
cdr3_aa: CASSQGQVNSPLHF
cdr3_nt: TGTGCCAGCAGCCAAGGACAAGTTAATTCACCCCTCCACTTT

d_call: TRBD2
j_call: TRBJ2-1
clone_size: .
v_call: TRBV5-1
cdr3_aa: CASKNQKREGNEQFF
cdr3_nt: TGCGCCAGTAAGAACCAAAAGCGGGAAGGTAATGAGCAGTTCTTC

d_call: .
j_call: TRBJ1-1
clone_size: .
v_call: TRBV18
cdr3_aa: CASSPQTASEAFF
cdr3_nt: TGTGCCAGCTCACCCCAGACAGCTTCTGAAGCTTTCTTT

d_call: .
j_call: TRBJ1-1
clone_size: .
v_call: TRBV12-3/TRBV12-4
cdr3_aa: CASKQGFSEAFF
cdr3_nt: TGTGCCAGCAAGCAGGGGTTCAGTGAAGCTTTCTTT

d_call: TRBD1
j_call: TRBJ1-1
clone_size: .
v_call: TRBV27
cdr3_aa: CASSFRSILGTGTRHTEAFF
cdr3_nt: TGTGCCAGCAGTTTTCGGTCTATCTTAGGGACAGGGACGCGCCACACTGAAGCTTTCTTT

d_call: .
j_call: TRBJ1-2
clone_size: .
v_call: TRBV28
cdr3_aa: CASSFDSNYGYTF
cdr3_nt: TGTGCCAGCAGTTTTGACAGCAACTATGGCTACACCTTC

d_call: .
j_call: TRBJ1-5
clone_size: .
v_call: TRBV18
cdr3_aa: CASSPTWNQPQHF
cdr3_nt: TGTGCCAGCTCACCAACATGGAATCAGCCCCAGCATTTT

d_call: .
j_call: TRBJ2-7
clone_size: .
v_call: TRBV28
cdr3_aa: CASSLYQGTYEQYF
cdr3_nt: TGTGCCAGCAGTTTATATCAGGGAACCTACGAGCAGTACTTC

d_call: .
j_call: TRBJ2-1
clone_size: .
v_call: TRBV9
cdr3_aa: CASSVLTVEQFF
cdr3_nt: TGTGCCAGCAGCGTGTTGACAGTTGAGCAGTTCTTC

d_call: .
j_call: TRBJ1-2
clone_size: .
v_call: TRBV6-5
cdr3_aa: CASSSRSYGYTF
cdr3_nt: TGTGCCAGCAGTTCGAGGTCCTATGGCTACACCTTC